These T cell receptor beta chains were read from a single sample in a study of CD4+ T cells in melanoma. Measured with immunoSEQ multiplex PCR; TCRdb has only the in-frame clones, and not every one. The sample lists 9,000 to 13,000 clones; about 66% were seen once. The specimen sequenced was cells from a culture (not recorded whether cultured in vitro). All receptors come from a human donor with melanoma. The CDR3 runs from the conserved cysteine through the conserved F or W. D genes are given only for firm matches. Clone size, where shown, is once, few, many, or a class for clones that have expanded.

. | . | TRBJ2-1 | TRBV7-3 | TGTGCCAGCAGCTCCTCGTGGCGGACTGAGCAGTTCTTC | CASSSSWRTEQFF
TRBD1 | . | TRBJ2-1 | TRBV7-2 | TGTGCCAGCAGCTCCCCGGACAGGGGGGAGCAGTTCTTC | CASSSPDRGEQFF
TRBD1 | few | TRBJ2-5 | TRBV7-6 | TGTGCCAGCAGCTCCGGGGACAGCGTCATTGAGGAGACCCAGTACTTC | CASSSGDSVIEETQYF
. | . | TRBJ1-1 | TRBV25-1 | TGTGCCAGCAGTGCACCAGGGTATTTGACTGAAGCTTTCTTT | CASSAPGYLTEAFF
. | . | TRBJ1-2 | TRBV6-1 | TGTGCCAGCAGCCCAACAGGGTTTGGTAAAGGCTACACCTTC | CASSPTGFGKGYTF
TRBD1 | few | TRBJ2-7 | TRBV4-1 | TGCGCCAGCAGCCAGGACAGGGTCGAGCAGTACTTC | CASSQDRVEQYF
TRBD2 | once | TRBJ2-1 | TRBV25-1 | TGTGCCAGCAGTGAGAACGGACTAGCGGGGCTCAATGAGCAGTTCTTC | CASSENGLAGLNEQFF
. | . | TRBJ1-5 | TRBV25-1 | TGTGCCAGCAGTGTTCTGGACCCTAGCAATCAGCCCCAGCATTTT | CASSVLDPSNQPQHF
. | few | TRBJ1-5 | TRBV2 | TGTGCCAGCAGTCGGTCGGTTGGCAATCAGCCCCAGCATTTT | CASSRSVGNQPQHF
. | few | TRBJ1-1 | TRBV30 | TGTGCCTGGATAAAGGGGCTGGTGAACACTGAAGCTTTCTTT | CAWIKGLVNTEAFF
TRBD1 | . | TRBJ1-5 | TRBV4-1 | TGCGCCAGCAGCCAAGTCCCGGGACAGTCGAATCAGCCCCAGCATTTT | CASSQVPGQSNQPQHF
TRBD2 | once | TRBJ2-5 | TRBV5-4 | TGTGCCAGCAGCCCGGGAGCGGGGAAGAGGGAGACCCAGTACTTC | CASSPGAGKRETQYF
TRBD1 | . | TRBJ2-2 | TRBV2 | TGTGCCAGCAGTGATGGGACAGGGAGAGTTACCGGGGAGCTGTTTTTT | CASSDGTGRVTGELFF
TRBD1 | few | TRBJ1-1 | TRBV5-1 | TGCGCCAGCAGCGACCCAGGGGGGGACACTGAAGCTTTCTTT | CASSDPGGDTEAFF
. | once | TRBJ2-5 | TRBV5-5 | TGTGCCAGCAGCTACGGACCAGGGGAAGAGACCCAGTACTTC | CASSYGPGEETQYF
. | few | TRBJ1-3 | TRBV5-5 | TGTGCCAGCAGCTTGGATAATGGGAGGGGAAACACCATATATTTT | CASSLDNGRGNTIYF
TRBD1 | . | TRBJ2-6 | TRBV19 | TGTGCCAGTAGTCCCTCGACAGGGGTCCTCTCTGGGGCCAACGTCCTGACTTTC | CASSPSTGVLSGANVLTF
. | few | TRBJ1-1 | TRBV6-1 | TGTGCCAGCAGTGAACTAAGGGATGAAGCTTTCTTT | CASSELRDEAFF
. | few | TRBJ2-3 | TRBV5-1 | TGCGCCAGCAGCCGGAGCCGAGGGGCAGATACGCAGTATTTT | CASSRSRGADTQYF
. | . | TRBJ1-1 | TRBV27 | TGTGCCAGCAGCCGTACATTTTACACTGAAGCTTTCTTT | CASSRTFYTEAFF
. | . | TRBJ2-2 | TRBV5-1 | TGCGCCAGCAGTCTAGGATGGGGGAACACCGGGGAGCTGTTTTTT | CASSLGWGNTGELFF
TRBD1 | . | TRBJ1-1 | TRBV5-4 | TGTGCCAGCAGCCTCGGGACAGCTACTGAAGCTTTCTTT | CASSLGTATEAFF
. | . | TRBJ1-1 | TRBV5-1 | TGCGCCAGCAGCTTGGGGGGGGCCCTAGTTGCCGAAGCTTTCTTT | CASSLGGALVAEAFF
TRBD1 | . | TRBJ1-1 | TRBV6-6 | TGTGCCAGCAGTTACTATAGGACAGGGGATGAAACTGAAGCTTTCTTT | CASSYYRTGDETEAFF
. | . | TRBJ1-6 | TRBV5-6 | TGTGCCACGGGACGGCGAAGCTCCTATAATTCACCCCTCCACTTT | CATGRRSSYNSPLHF
. | . | TRBJ2-5 | TRBV5-1 | TGCGCCAGCAGCTTGATGCATCAAGAGACCCAGTACTTC | CASSLMHQETQYF
. | once | TRBJ1-5 | TRBV6-6 | TGTGCCAGCAGCCCGGAGAGGCGCAATCAGCCCCAGCATTTT | CASSPERRNQPQHF
TRBD1 | . | TRBJ2-7 | TRBV6-1 | TGTGCCAGCAGCACAGGGGACACATCCTACGAGCAGTACTTC | CASSTGDTSYEQYF
TRBD1 | few | TRBJ2-2 | TRBV4-1 | TGCGCCAGCAGCCAAGAACTGGGACAGCGGCGCCGGGAGCTGTTTTTT | CASSQELGQRRRELFF
. | . | TRBJ2-3 | TRBV13 | TGTGCCAGCAGCTTAGCCAGGGGGGGGGTCGATACGCAGTATTTT | CASSLARGGVDTQYF
TRBD1 | . | TRBJ1-1 | TRBV10-1 | TGCGCCAGTGGAGAGACAGGGTCGACAGCTTTCTTT | CASGETGSTAFF
TRBD2 | few | TRBJ2-3 | TRBV27 | TGTGCCAGCAGTTTCCGCGGGAGTGACACAGATACGCAGTATTTT | CASSFRGSDTDTQYF
. | . | TRBJ1-3 | TRBV19 | TGTGCCAGTAGTATAAGGGATGGTTTGGACGGCAACTCTGGAAACACCATATATTTT | CASSIRDGLDGNSGNTIYF
. | few | TRBJ1-5 | TRBV7-8 | TGTGCCAGCAGCTTTCGGGGTAGCAATCAGCCCCAGCATTTT | CASSFRGSNQPQHF
TRBD2 | . | TRBJ2-3 | TRBV9 | TGTGCCAGCAGCGACCGACTAGCGGGGGGCACAGATACGCAGTATTTT | CASSDRLAGGTDTQYF
. | . | TRBJ1-6 | TRBV5-1 | TGCGCCAGCAGCTTGGGACAGGTGAATTCACCCCTCCACTTT | CASSLGQVNSPLHF
TRBD2 | . | TRBJ2-3 | TRBV9 | TGTGCCAGCAGCGTAGGACTAGCGGGGGGCCCGAACACAGATACGCAGTATTTT | CASSVGLAGGPNTDTQYF
. | . | TRBJ2-7 | TRBV19 | TGTGCCGCGGGCAGGCCAGGAGATTACGAGCAGTACTTC | CAAGRPGDYEQYF
. | . | TRBJ1-1 | TRBV5-6 | TGTGCCAGCAGCCAGGGGCTCACTTACGGAAGAGCTTTCTTT | CASSQGLTYGRAFF
TRBD2 | . | TRBJ2-2 | TRBV11-2 | TGTGCCAGCAGCCAAGCGACTAGCGGGGGGACCGGGGAGCTGTTTTTT | CASSQATSGGTGELFF
. | . | TRBJ2-2 | TRBV2 | TGTGCCAGCAGAACCCTTCGGGGGACGACCGGGGAGCTGTTTTTT | CASRTLRGTTGELFF
TRBD2 | few | TRBJ2-3 | TRBV2 | TGTGCCACCTCGACTAGCGGGGGATTCTCAGATACGCAGTATTTT | CATSTSGGFSDTQYF
. | . | TRBJ1-2 | TRBV6-1 | TGTGCCAGCAGTGAAGCGCGGCAGAATTATGGCTACACCTTC | CASSEARQNYGYTF
. | . | TRBJ2-1 | TRBV5-4 | TGTGCCAGCAGCATCCCCCCCTCCTACAATGAGCAGTTCTTC | CASSIPPSYNEQFF
TRBD1 | . | TRBJ1-4 | TRBV5-1 | TGCGCCAGCGGAGGTTCGGGACAGGGTAGTGAAAAACTGTTTTTT | CASGGSGQGSEKLFF
. | . | TRBJ2-1 | TRBV7-9 | TGTGCCAGCAGCTCCGGGACGTCGCCCTACAATGAGCAGTTCTTC | CASSSGTSPYNEQFF
TRBD1 | . | TRBJ2-1 | TRBV5-1 | TGCGCCAGCAGCTTGGACATCCCTACAGGGGCGGATGAGCAGTTCTTC | CASSLDIPTGADEQFF
. | . | TRBJ2-1 | TRBV21-1 | TGTGCCAGCAGCGACCAGACTAGCGGGGGGCGCCACTACAATGAGCAGTTCTTC | CASSDQTSGGRHYNEQFF